The 16 T cell receptor beta chains below come from one sample, sequenced in a study of cytomegalovirus exposure and HLA in healthy donors (dated by TCRdb to 2017 to 2019). Library generation was performed with the immunoSEQ multiplex PCR assay. A mixture of 60 forward primers for TCR Vbeta segments and 13 reverse primers for TCR Jbeta segments was used in the multiplex PCR. The table comes from immuneACCESS by way of TCRdb, which keeps in-frame sequences with V and J called. Part of the clones is missing from these tables; in studies checked, under half for an unresolved V gene and the rest for unknown reasons. This sample comprises more than 150,000 clones, roughly 84% of them detected only once. Of the sample, around 0.25% is held by the ten largest clones. What was sequenced was PBMCs. The origin of the receptors is a boy aged 5-17 years in good health and CMV-seronegative.

This sequence joins TRBV6-1 and TRBJ2-5; 7 bases match TRBD1. After removal of 0 bases from V and 4 bases from J, the junction contained 8 bases not matched to a gene. The CDR3 runs to 16 residues. Germline V gene data show CDR1 as MNHNS and CDR2 as SASEGT. This CDR3 is CASSEAPYRGGETQYF. CDR3 sequence (DNA): TGTGCCAGCAGTGAAGCCCCCTACAGGGGCGGAGAGACCCAGTACTTC.

This chain connects TRBV27 to TRBJ2-2; TRBD1 might be the D (6 bases). The V gene's germline CDR1 is MNHEY and CDR2 SMNVEV (reference sequence). This CDR3 contains 14 residues. V gave up 5 bases and J gave up 5 bases, with 12 bases separating them. Here the CDR3 DNA reads TGTGCCAGCAGTCGGCAGGGGTATACCGGGGAGCTGTTTTTT. Amino acid sequence: CASSRQGYTGELFF.

The J gene is TRBJ2-7, the V gene TRBV4-1; 7 bases line up with TRBD2. Trimming at V came to 1 base and at J to 3 bases, leaving 6 bases not matched to a gene. Germline V gene lookup returns CDR1 MGHRA and CDR2 YSYEKL. This CDR3 has 15 amino acids. The CDR3 DNA reads TGCGCCAGCAGCCAAGGGGAGAGCGGGGTCTACGAGCAGTACTTC. This codes for CASSQGESGVYEQYF.

This chain connects TRBV7-8 to TRBJ1-5; 9 bases map to TRBD1. This CDR3 is built from 17 residues. The V gene end was trimmed by 4 bases and the J gene end by 7 bases; junction bases not matched to a gene: 14. CDR1 and CDR2 (germline): SGHVS, FQNEAQ. The CDR3 DNA reads as TGTGCCAGCAGCTCGATCTCCGGGACAGGGATGGGACAGCCCCAGCATTTT. The encoded protein is CASSSISGTGMGQPQHF.

V usage is TRBV7-2 and J usage is TRBJ2-1, with D perhaps TRBD2 (5 bases). Germline lookup yields CDR1 SGHTA and CDR2 FQGNSA. V shed 2 bases and J shed 5 bases, with 16 bases lying between them. The CDR3 has 16 amino acids. The DNA for the CDR3 is TGTGCCAGCAGCTTAATCAGACGAGCGGTTAACAATGAGCAGTTCTTC. Its protein is CASSLIRRAVNNEQFF.

V usage is TRBV30 and J usage is TRBJ2-7; possible D gene TRBD1, 5 bases. V was trimmed by 3 bases and J by 7 bases, leaving 13 bases between them. This CDR3 contains 12 residues. CDR1 GTSNPN and CDR2 SVGIG come from the germline V gene (reference sequence). The CDR3 sequence: CAWRGRGWEQYF. For the CDR3, the DNA is TGTGCCTGGAGGGGTAGGGGTTGGGAGCAGTACTTC.

V and J are TRBV6-1 and TRBJ2-3, with D perhaps TRBD1 (6 bases). This CDR3 is 15 amino acids long. Trimming pared 5 bases from V and 0 bases from J, leaving 12 bases between. Germline V CDR1 and CDR2: MNHNS, SASEGT. DNA for the CDR3: TGTGCCAGCAGTAAGGGGGTAGGGAGCACAGATACGCAGTATTTT. This codes for CASSKGVGSTDTQYF.

The chain uses TRBV18 and TRBJ1-3; TRBD1 aligns across 8 bases. The ends lost 3 bases at V and 2 bases at J; junction bases unmatched: 9. The CDR3 totals 17 residues. Germline assignment: CDR1 KGHSH and CDR2 LQKENI. CDR3 nucleotides: TGTGCCAGCTCACCCCTCGGACAGGGATCTACTGGAAACACCATATATTTT. It codes for CASSPLGQGSTGNTIYF.

The V call is TRBV5-4, the J call TRBJ1-2, with 9 bases matching TRBD1. The length of the CDR3 is 15 residues. The J segment lost 4 bases and the V segment lost 5 bases, leaving 9 bases of the junction unmatched. CDR1 is SGHNT and CDR2 is YYREEE in the germline V gene (reference sequence). The CDR3 loop reads CASSPGTGTTYGYTF. For the CDR3, the DNA is TGTGCCAGCAGTCCCGGGACAGGGACGACCTATGGCTACACCTTC.

This clone came up a few times. The rearrangement links TRBV9 to TRBJ1-5; the D gene is possibly TRBD1 (6 bases). The germline V gene has CDR1 SGDLS and CDR2 YYNGEE. The ends were cut back, 3 bases at V and 6 bases at J, with 16 bases in the middle. This CDR3 is built from 15 residues. The CDR3 spells CASSERGGVGQPQHF. CDR3 sequence (DNA): TGTGCCAGCAGCGAGAGGGGGGGCGTCGGTCAGCCCCAGCATTTT.

This chain connects TRBV9 to TRBJ2-3; 10 bases map to TRBD1. The ends lost 3 bases at V and 3 bases at J; junction bases unmatched: 7. CDR3 length: 16 residues. Germline V gene data show CDR1 as SGDLS and CDR2 as YYNGEE. In DNA form, the CDR3 reads TGTGCCAGCAGCGCCCGGACAGGGGGTCTAACAGATACGCAGTATTTT. As protein: CASSARTGGLTDTQYF.

This chain joins TRBV6-6 and TRBJ2-7; TRBD1 aligns across 8 bases. The CDR3 is made up of 14 amino acids. Germline assignment: CDR1 MNHNY and CDR2 SVGAGI (reference sequence). Losses at the gene ends were 5 bases for V and 2 bases for J; bases not matched to a gene: 5. The CDR3 region has the DNA TGTGCCAGCAGTAAGGGACAGGCTCCCTACGAGCAGTACTTC. It encodes CASSKGQAPYEQYF.

This chain uses TRBV13 with TRBJ1-6, with 7 positions matching TRBD1. Losses at the gene ends were 5 bases for V and 7 bases for J; bases not matched to a gene: 8. The CDR3 has 15 residues. Germline CDR1 PRHDT, CDR2 FYEKMQ (reference sequence). CDR3 loop: CASSIRDSFNSPLHF. CDR3 sequence (DNA): TGTGCCAGCAGCATCCGGGACAGCTTCAATTCACCCCTCCACTTT.

This clone was seen a single time. The gene calls are TRBV28 and TRBJ2-6; 11 positions agree with TRBD2. V lost 6 bases, J lost 1 base, and 8 bases stayed unmatched. The CDR3 runs 18 residues. CDR1 is MDHEN, CDR2 SYDVKM, per germline. CDR3: CASRQTSGMGSGANVLTF. As DNA, the CDR3 is TGTGCCAGCAGGCAGACTAGCGGGATGGGTTCTGGGGCCAACGTCCTGACTTTC. Combining the CDR3 with reference TRBV28 and TRBJ2-6 gives the whole variable domain DVKVTQSSRYLVKRTGEKVFLECVQDMDHENMFWYRQDPGLGLRLIYFSYDVKMKEKGDIPEGYSVSREKKERFSLILESASTNQTSMYLCASRQTSGMGSGANVLTFGAGSRLTVL.

This chain connects TRBV5-6 to TRBJ2-3, with TRBD2 matching 9 bases. The V gene's germline CDR1 is SGHDT and CDR2 YYEEEE. There are 15 residues in the CDR3. V dropped 3 bases and J dropped 5; count of bases not matched to a gene: 7. The DNA for the CDR3 is TGTGCCAGCAGCTCGGGACTAGCCTCCGGAGATACGCAGTATTTT. Translated: CASSSGLASGDTQYF.

This rearrangement joins TRBV7-9 to TRBJ2-1; 8 bases are a match to TRBD2. Looked up from germline, CDR1 is SEHNR and CDR2 is FQNEAQ (reference sequence). The CDR3 runs to 16 residues. V shed 0 bases and J 6 bases; nucleotides not matched to a gene: 7. The CDR3 DNA sequence: TGTGCCAGCAGCTTAGCCCCGGGAGGGCGTTTCAATGAGCAGTTCTTC. Translation gives CASSLAPGGRFNEQFF.